Shown below are 11 T cell receptor beta chains from a single sample sequenced in a study of graft-versus-host responses after intestinal transplantation. Method: immunoSEQ multiplex PCR; TCRdb's copy keeps in-frame clones and lacks some. The data show just over 20,000 clones, around 94% seen once. The source material was PBMCs, sampled about 250 days after intestinal transplant. The receptors come from a human patient who received an intestinal transplant, so some T cells may come from the graft donor.

The V and J genes are TRBV21-1 and TRBJ2-7; the D call TRBD1 from the table was never checked on the DNA. TRBV21-1 is a listed pseudogene. This CDR3 spans 14 amino acids. The CDR3 reads CASSLGDRAYEQYF. DNA of the CDR3: TGTGCCAGCAGCTTAGGGGACAGGGCCTACGAGCAGTACTTC.

The chain employs TRBV7-8 and TRBJ2-3; a possible D gene is TRBD1 (6 bases). V was trimmed by 3 bases and J by 1 base, leaving 20 bases between them. From germline, CDR1 is SGHVS and CDR2 FQNEAQ. The CDR3 consists of 18 residues. This chain's CDR3 is CASSLRRAGRGGTDTQYF. CDR3 nucleotides: TGTGCCAGCAGCTTGCGTCGTGCGGGCAGGGGTGGCACAGATACGCAGTATTTT.

The chain combines TRBV11-2 with TRBJ1-2; 7 bases are shared with TRBD1. There are 17 residues in the CDR3. Losses at the gene ends were 0 bases for V and 8 bases for J; bases not matched to a gene: 15. The germline CDR1 and CDR2 sequences are SGHAT and FQNNGV. The CDR3 loop reads CASSLDMVRGGAGGYTF. The CDR3 coding sequence is TGTGCCAGCAGCTTAGATATGGTTAGAGGGGGCGCAGGCGGCTACACCTTC.

The chain combines TRBV27 with TRBJ2-7; 7 bases align to TRBD1. The ends lost 3 bases at V and 2 bases at J; junction bases unmatched: 1. This CDR3 region has 13 residues. From germline, CDR1 is MNHEY and CDR2 SMNVEV (reference sequence). The CDR3 DNA sequence: TGTGCCAGCAGTTTGGGACAGACCTACGAGCAGTACTTC. This encodes CASSLGQTYEQYF.

This clone was detected only once. This chain uses TRBV7-8 with TRBJ2-2; 11 bases fit TRBD2. This CDR3 is 16 amino acids long. Germline V gene lookup returns CDR1 SGHVS and CDR2 FQNEAQ. The V and J ends lost 5 bases and 6 bases, in that order; junction bases with no gene match: 8. CDR3: CASSPTLAGEPGELFF. CDR3 DNA sequence: TGTGCCAGCAGCCCCACACTAGCGGGAGAGCCCGGGGAGCTGTTTTTT.

The V call is TRBV5-1, the J call TRBJ1-1; TRBD1 matches 7 bases. Germline CDR1 reads SGHRS; CDR2 reads YFSETQ. The length of the CDR3 is 13 residues. After removal of 3 bases from V and 4 bases from J, the junction contained 3 bases not matched to a gene. CDR3 nucleotides: TGCGCCAGCAGCTCCCCAGGGGGCACTGAAGCTTTCTTT. Protein: CASSSPGGTEAFF.

CDR3 in amino acids: CASSPSRTPSYEQYF. The CDR3 DNA follows: TGTGCCAGCAGCCCCTCCCGAACACCGTCCTACGAGCAGTACTTC. The chain uses TRBV7-9 and TRBJ2-7; the D is unclear. The CDR3 covers 15 residues. Germline V gives CDR1 SEHNR, CDR2 FQNEAQ (reference sequence). Deletions cut 5 bases from V and 1 base from J, with 15 bases between.

CDR3 amino acids: CASSDQANTEAFF. In DNA, the CDR3 is TGTGCCAGCAGTGACCAGGCGAACACTGAAGCTTTCTTT. V is TRBV6-4 and J is TRBJ1-1; unclear D gene. This CDR3 spans 13 amino acids. With 2 bases removed from V and 1 base from J, the gap between germline ends came to 5 bases. Germline V CDR1 and CDR2: MRHNA, SNTAGT.

CDR3 region: CASSSRDSSYEQYF. As DNA, the CDR3 is TGTGCCAGCAGTTCCAGGGACAGTTCCTACGAGCAGTACTTC. The J gene is TRBJ2-7, the V gene TRBV6-6; TRBD1 matches 7 bases. CDR1 MNHNY and CDR2 SVGAGI come from the germline V gene (reference sequence). CDR3 length: 14 residues. Unmatched junction bases numbered 4, after V lost 4 bases and J lost 1 base.

This chain joins TRBV14 and TRBJ2-7; perhaps D is TRBD1 or TRBD2 (5 bases each). The CDR3 runs to 19 residues. Germline V gene lookup returns CDR1 SGHDN and CDR2 FVKESK. Trimming pared 0 bases from V and 4 bases from J, leaving 25 bases between. Here the CDR3 DNA reads TGTGCCAGCAGCCAAGAGTTGAGTGAGGGGCGGGCTACCCTGTACGAGCAGTACTTC. This encodes CASSQELSEGRATLYEQYF.

The CDR3 DNA follows: TGTGCCAGCAGCCAATTAGTGGGCAGCTTGAACTATGGCTACACCTTC. This gives the protein CASSQLVGSLNYGYTF. The chain joins TRBV7-2 to TRBJ1-2, with unresolved D. V lost 5 bases to trimming and J lost 2 bases, with 18 bases between them. Germline V gives CDR1 SGHTA, CDR2 FQGNSA. CDR3 size: 16 residues.